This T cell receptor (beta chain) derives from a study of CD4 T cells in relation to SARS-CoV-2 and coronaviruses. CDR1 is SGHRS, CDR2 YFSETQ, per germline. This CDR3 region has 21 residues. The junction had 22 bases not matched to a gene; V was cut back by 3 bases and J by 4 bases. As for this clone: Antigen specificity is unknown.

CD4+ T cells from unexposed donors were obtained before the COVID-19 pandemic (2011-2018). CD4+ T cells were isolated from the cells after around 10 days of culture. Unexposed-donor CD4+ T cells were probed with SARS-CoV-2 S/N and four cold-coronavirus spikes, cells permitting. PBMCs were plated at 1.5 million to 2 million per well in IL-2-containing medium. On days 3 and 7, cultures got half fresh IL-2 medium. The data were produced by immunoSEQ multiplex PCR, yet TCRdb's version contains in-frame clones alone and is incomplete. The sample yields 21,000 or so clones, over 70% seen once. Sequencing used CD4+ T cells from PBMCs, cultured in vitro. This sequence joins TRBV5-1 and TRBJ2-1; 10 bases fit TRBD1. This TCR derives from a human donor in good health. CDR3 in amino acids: CASSSKNPSGQGIFFYNEQFF. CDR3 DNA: TGCGCCAGCAGCTCAAAAAATCCTTCGGGACAGGGGATCTTTTTTTACAATGAGCAGTTCTTC. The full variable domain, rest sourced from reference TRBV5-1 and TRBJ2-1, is KAGVTQTPRYLIKTRGQQVTLSCSPISGHRSVSWYQQTPGQGLQFLFEYFSETQRNKGNFPGRFSGRQFSNSRSEMNVSTLELGDSALYLCASSSKNPSGQGIFFYNEQFFGPGTRLTVL.